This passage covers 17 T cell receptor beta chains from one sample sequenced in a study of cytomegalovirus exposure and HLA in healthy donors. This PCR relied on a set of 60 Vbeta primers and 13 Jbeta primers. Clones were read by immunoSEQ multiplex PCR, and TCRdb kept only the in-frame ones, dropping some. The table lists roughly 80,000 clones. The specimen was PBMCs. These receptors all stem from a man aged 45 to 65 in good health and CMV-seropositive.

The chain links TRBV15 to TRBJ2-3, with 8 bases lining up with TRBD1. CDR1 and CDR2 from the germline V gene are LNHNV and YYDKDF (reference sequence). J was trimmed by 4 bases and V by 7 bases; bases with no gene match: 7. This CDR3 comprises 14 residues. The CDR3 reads CATTEDRVPDTQYF. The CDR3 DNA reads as TGTGCCACCACAGAGGACAGGGTCCCAGATACGCAGTATTTT.

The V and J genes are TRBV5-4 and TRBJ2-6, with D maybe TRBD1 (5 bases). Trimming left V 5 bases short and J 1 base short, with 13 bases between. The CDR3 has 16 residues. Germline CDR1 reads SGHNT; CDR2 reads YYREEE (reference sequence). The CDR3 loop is CASRSAQGSGANVLTF. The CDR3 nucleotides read TGTGCCAGCAGATCGGCGCAGGGATCTGGGGCCAACGTCCTGACTTTC.

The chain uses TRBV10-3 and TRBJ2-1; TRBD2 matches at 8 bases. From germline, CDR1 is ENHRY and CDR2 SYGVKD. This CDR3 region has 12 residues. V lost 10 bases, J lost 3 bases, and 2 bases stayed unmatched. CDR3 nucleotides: TGTGCCAGCGGGGGGAACTACAATGAGCAGTTCTTC. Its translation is CASGGNYNEQFF.

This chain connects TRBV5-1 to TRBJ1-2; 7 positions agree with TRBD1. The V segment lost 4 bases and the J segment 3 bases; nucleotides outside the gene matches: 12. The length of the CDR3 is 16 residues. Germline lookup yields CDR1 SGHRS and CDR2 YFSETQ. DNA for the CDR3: TGCGCCAGCAGCCCTACTCAACAGGGGAGCGACTATGGCTACACCTTC. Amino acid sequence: CASSPTQQGSDYGYTF.

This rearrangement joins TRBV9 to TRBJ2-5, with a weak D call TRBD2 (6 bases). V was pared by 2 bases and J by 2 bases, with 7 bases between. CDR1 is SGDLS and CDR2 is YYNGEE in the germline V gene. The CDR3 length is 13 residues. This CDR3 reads CASSVGRQETQYF. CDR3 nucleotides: TGTGCCAGCAGCGTGGGGAGGCAAGAGACCCAGTACTTC. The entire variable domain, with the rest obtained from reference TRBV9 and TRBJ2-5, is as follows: DSGVTQTPKHLITATGQRVTLRCSPRSGDLSVYWYQQSLDQGLQFLIQYYNGEERAKGNILERFSAQQFPDLHSELNLSSLELGDSALYFCASSVGRQETQYFGPGTRLLVL.

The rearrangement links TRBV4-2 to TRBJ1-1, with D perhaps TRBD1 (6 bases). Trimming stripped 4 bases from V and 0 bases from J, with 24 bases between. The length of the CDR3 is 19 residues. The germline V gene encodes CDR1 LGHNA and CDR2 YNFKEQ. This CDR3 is CASSRKGGRGVSMNTEAFF. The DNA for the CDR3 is TGTGCCAGCAGCCGGAAAGGTGGGAGGGGGGTTTCCATGAACACTGAAGCTTTCTTT.

In DNA form, the CDR3 reads TGTGCCAGCAGCCGAAGACAGGAGACTAACTATGGCTACACCTTC. This gives the protein CASSRRQETNYGYTF. The rearrangement uses TRBV6-6 and TRBJ1-2, with D maybe TRBD1 (6 bases). The V end was cut by 6 bases, the J end by 0 bases, with 14 bases between. This CDR3 has 15 residues. Germline assignment: CDR1 MNHNY and CDR2 SVGAGI (reference sequence).

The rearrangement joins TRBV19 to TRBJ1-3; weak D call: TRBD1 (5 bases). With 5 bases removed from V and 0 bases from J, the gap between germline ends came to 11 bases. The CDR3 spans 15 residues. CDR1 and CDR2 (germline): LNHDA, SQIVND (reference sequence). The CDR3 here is CASSFAGPSGNTIYF. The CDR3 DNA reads TGTGCCAGTAGTTTCGCAGGGCCCTCTGGAAACACCATATATTTT.

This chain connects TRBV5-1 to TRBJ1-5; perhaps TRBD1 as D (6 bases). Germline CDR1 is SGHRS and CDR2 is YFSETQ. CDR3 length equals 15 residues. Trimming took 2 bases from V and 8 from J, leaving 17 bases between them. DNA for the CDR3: TGCGCCAGCAGCTTAGACGGACAGACCGATAAGCCCCAGCATTTT. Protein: CASSLDGQTDKPQHF.

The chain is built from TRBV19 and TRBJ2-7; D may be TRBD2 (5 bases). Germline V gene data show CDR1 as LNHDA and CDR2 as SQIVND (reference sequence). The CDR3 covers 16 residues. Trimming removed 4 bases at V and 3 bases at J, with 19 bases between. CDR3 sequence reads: CASSTYRTQIDYEQYF. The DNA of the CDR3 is TGTGCCAGTAGTACTTACCGGACTCAAATAGACTACGAGCAGTACTTC. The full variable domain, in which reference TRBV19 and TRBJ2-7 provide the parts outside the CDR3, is DGGITQSPKYLFRKEGQNVTLSCEQNLNHDAMYWYRQDPGQGLRLIYYSQIVNDFQKGDIAEGYSVSREKKESFPLTVTSAQKNPTAFYLCASSTYRTQIDYEQYFGPGTRLTVT.

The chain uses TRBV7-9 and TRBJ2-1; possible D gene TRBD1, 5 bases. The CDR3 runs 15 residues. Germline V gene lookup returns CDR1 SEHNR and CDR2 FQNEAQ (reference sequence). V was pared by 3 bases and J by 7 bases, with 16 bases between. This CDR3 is CASSLRQGYLNEQFF. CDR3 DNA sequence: TGTGCCAGCAGCTTGAGGCAGGGATACTTAAATGAGCAGTTCTTC.

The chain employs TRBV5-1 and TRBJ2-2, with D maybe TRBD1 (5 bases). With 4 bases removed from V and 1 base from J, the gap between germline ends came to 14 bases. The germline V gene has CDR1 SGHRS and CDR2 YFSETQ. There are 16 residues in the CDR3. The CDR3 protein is CASSLRSQGNTGELFF. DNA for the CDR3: TGCGCCAGCAGCCTGAGGAGTCAGGGGAACACCGGGGAGCTGTTTTTT.

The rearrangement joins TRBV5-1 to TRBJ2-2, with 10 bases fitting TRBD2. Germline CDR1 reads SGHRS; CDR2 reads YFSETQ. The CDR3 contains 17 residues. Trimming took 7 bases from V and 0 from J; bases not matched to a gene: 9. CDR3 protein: CASSSGSSRANTGELFF. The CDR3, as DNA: TGCGCCAGCTCTAGCGGGAGTTCCCGAGCGAACACCGGGGAGCTGTTTTTT.

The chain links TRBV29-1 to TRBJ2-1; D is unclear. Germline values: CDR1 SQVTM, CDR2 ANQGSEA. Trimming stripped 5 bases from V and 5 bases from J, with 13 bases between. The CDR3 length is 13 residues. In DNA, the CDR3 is TGCAGCGTTAGGCTGCTAGTAAACAATGAGCAGTTCTTC. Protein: CSVRLLVNNEQFF.

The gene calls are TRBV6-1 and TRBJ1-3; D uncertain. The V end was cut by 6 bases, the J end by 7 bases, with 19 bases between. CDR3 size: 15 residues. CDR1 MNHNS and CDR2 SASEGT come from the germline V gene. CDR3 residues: CASRHLDTLGNTIYF. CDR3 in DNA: TGTGCCAGCAGGCACTTAGATACTCTCGGGAACACCATATATTTT.

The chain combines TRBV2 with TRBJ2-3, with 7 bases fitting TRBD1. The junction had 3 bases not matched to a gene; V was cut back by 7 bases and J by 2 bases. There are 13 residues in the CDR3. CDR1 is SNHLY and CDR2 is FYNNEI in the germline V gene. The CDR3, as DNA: TGTGCCAGCATGGGACAGAACACAGATACGCAGTATTTT. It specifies CASMGQNTDTQYF. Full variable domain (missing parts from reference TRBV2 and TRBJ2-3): EPEVTQTPSHQVTQMGQEVILRCVPISNHLYFYWYRQILGQKVEFLVSFYNNEISEKSEIFDDQFSVERPDGSNFTLKIRSTKLEDSAMYFCASMGQNTDTQYFGPGTRLTVL.

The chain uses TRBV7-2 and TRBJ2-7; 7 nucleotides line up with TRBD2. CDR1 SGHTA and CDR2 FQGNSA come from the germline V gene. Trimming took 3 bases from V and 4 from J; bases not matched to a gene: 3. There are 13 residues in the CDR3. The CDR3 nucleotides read TGTGCCAGCAGCTTGAGCGGGGTTTACGAGCAGTACGTC. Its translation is CASSLSGVYEQYV.